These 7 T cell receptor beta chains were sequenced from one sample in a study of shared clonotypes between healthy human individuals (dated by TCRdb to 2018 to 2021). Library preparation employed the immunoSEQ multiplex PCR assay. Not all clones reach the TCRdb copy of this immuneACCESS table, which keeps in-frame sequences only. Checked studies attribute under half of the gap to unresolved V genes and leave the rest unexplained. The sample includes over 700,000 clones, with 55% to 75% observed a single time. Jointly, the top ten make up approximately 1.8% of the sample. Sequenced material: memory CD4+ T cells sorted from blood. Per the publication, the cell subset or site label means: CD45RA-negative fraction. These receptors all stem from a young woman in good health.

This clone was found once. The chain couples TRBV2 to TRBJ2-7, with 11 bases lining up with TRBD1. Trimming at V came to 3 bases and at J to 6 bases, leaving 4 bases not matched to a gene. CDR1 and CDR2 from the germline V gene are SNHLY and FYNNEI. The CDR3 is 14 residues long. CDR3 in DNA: TGTGCCAGCAGTGATAGGACAGGGGGCCCCGAGCAGTACTTC. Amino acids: CASSDRTGGPEQYF.

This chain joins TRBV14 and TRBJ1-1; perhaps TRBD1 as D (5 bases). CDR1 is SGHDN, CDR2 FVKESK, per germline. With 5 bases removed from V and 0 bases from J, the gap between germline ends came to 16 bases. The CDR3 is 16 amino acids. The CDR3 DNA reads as TGTGCCAGCAGCGTGGTTGCGGGGACGGTGAACACTGAAGCTTTCTTT. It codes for CASSVVAGTVNTEAFF. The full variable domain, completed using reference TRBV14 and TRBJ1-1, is EAGVTQFPSHSVIEKGQTVTLRCDPISGHDNLYWYRRVMGKEIKFLLHFVKESKQDESGMPNNRFLAERTGGTYSTLKVQPAELEDSGVYFCASSVVAGTVNTEAFFGQGTRLTVV.

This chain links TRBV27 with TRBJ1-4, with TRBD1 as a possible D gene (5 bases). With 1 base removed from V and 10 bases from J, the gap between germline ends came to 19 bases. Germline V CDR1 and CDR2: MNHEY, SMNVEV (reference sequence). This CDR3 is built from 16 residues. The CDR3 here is CASSLFSAGKIGKLFF. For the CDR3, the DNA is TGTGCCAGCAGTTTATTTTCGGCAGGGAAGATCGGAAAACTGTTTTTT.

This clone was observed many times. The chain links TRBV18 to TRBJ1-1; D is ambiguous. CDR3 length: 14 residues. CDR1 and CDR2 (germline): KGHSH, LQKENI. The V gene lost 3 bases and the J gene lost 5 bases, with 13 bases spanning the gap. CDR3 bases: TGTGCCAGCTCACCGGGCGGGAGGGAGACTGAAGCTTTCTTT. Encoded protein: CASSPGGRETEAFF.

Written as DNA, the CDR3 is TGCGCCAGCAGTCGACAGGGGTGGGCCAACGTCCTGACTTTC. It encodes CASSRQGWANVLTF. The V and J genes are TRBV5-1 and TRBJ2-6, with 8 positions matching TRBD1. CDR3 length: 14 amino acids. J lost 5 bases, V lost 5 bases, and 3 bases had no gene match. Germline V lookup: CDR1 SGHRS, CDR2 YFSETQ.

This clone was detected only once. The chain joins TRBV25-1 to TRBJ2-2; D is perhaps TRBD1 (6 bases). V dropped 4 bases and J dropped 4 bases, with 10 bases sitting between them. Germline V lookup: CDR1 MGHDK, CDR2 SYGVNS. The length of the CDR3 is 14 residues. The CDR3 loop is CASSGQAFTGELFF. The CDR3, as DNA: TGTGCCAGCAGTGGACAGGCGTTCACCGGGGAGCTGTTTTTT.

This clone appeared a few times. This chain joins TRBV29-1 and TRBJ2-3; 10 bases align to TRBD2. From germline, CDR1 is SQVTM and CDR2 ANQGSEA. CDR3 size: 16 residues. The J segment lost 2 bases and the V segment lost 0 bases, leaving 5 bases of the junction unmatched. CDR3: CSVEDLSGRATDTQYF. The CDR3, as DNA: TGCAGCGTTGAAGATCTGAGCGGGAGGGCCACAGATACGCAGTATTTT.